These 25 T cell receptor beta chains were sequenced from one sample in a study of naive and memory T cell subsets. Two oligonucleotides, mixed equimolar, formed the beta constant-region primer covering TRBC1 and TRBC2. TCRdb re-derived calls from the UMI-ligation and nested PCR reads in MiXCR, one entry per CDR3 protein. The sample yields 65,000 to 85,000 distinct CDR3 sequences, about 12% seen once. Source material: central memory CD4+ T cells from blood. The receptor set was obtained from a human donor in good health.

The rearrangement joins TRBV29-1 to TRBJ2-3; 7 positions agree with TRBD1. Germline-derived CDR1 and CDR2 are SQVTM and ANQGSEA. Germline trimming cut 3 bases from V and 1 base from J; bases unmatched to any gene: 1. CDR3 size: 13 residues. For the CDR3, the DNA is TGCAGCGTTGATGGACAGGGCACAGATACGCAGTATTTT. Amino acid sequence: CSVDGQGTDTQYF.

This clonotype was seen many times. J is TRBJ2-3 and V is TRBV7-2; D call uncertain. Germline V gives CDR1 SGHTA, CDR2 FQGNSA. Trimming took 2 bases from V and 6 from J, leaving 6 bases between them. The CDR3 length is 12 residues. The chain's CDR3 is CASSLNMDTQYF. The CDR3 DNA follows: TGTGCCAGCAGCTTAAACATGGATACGCAGTATTTT.

This clonotype showed up many times. The genes are TRBV18 and TRBJ1-1, with TRBD1 matching 7 bases. The junction had 2 bases not matched to a gene; V was cut back by 5 bases and J by 5 bases. The CDR3 has 12 residues. The germline CDR1 and CDR2 sequences are KGHSH and LQKENI. CDR3 bases: TGTGCCAGCTCATTGACAGGGACTGAAGCTTTCTTT. Translation gives CASSLTGTEAFF.

This clonotype has just a few counts. The chain combines TRBV29-1 with TRBJ2-1; 10 nucleotides agree with TRBD2. The CDR3 has 13 amino acids. CDR1 is SQVTM, CDR2 ANQGSEA, per germline. The V segment lost 7 bases and the J segment 9 bases; nucleotides outside the gene matches: 9. This chain's CDR3 is CSGQKAGGREQFF. The CDR3 bases are TGCAGCGGACAAAAAGCGGGAGGGCGTGAGCAGTTCTTC.

This clonotype appeared a few times. The rearrangement joins TRBV29-1 to TRBJ2-7, with TRBD2 identical over 8 bases. This CDR3 comprises 13 residues. Germline V gene sequence: CDR1 SQVTM, CDR2 ANQGSEA. With 5 bases clipped from V and 3 bases from J, the junction kept 6 bases outside the gene matches. The CDR3 coding sequence is TGCAGCGTTAGGTTAGCGGGACTCTACGAGCAGTACTTC. It codes for CSVRLAGLYEQYF.

Comment on this clonotype: This could be a read error, since a much larger clone is one nucleotide away. The chain carries TRBV6-2 or TRBV6-3 and TRBJ2-1; TRBD2 matches 8 bases. This CDR3 comprises 16 residues. In germline, CDR1 is MNHEY, CDR2 SVGEGT. CDR3 protein: CASRMTREGSYNDQFF. For the CDR3, the DNA is TGTGCCAGCAGGATGACCCGGGAGGGGTCCTACAATGACCAGTTCTTC.

This clonotype was seen only a few times. The chain carries TRBV5-5 and TRBJ1-6; a weak D match, TRBD1 (6 bases). Between the trimmed V and J ends, which lost 4 bases and 7 bases, there was a span of 18 bases. Germline CDR1 SGHKS, CDR2 YYEKEE (reference sequence). The CDR3 spans 16 residues. CDR3 loop: CASSQQGPFTNSPLHF. The CDR3, as DNA: TGTGCCAGCAGCCAACAGGGACCTTTCACCAATTCACCCCTCCACTTT.

This clonotype was observed many times. The chain recombines TRBV28 with TRBJ1-4; tentative D call: TRBD1 (5 bases). The V gene's germline CDR1 is MDHEN and CDR2 SYDVKM. Trimming removed 1 base from V and 4 bases from J, with 7 bases in between. This CDR3 comprises 14 residues. In nucleotides, the CDR3 is TGTGCCAGCAGTTTATCGGGGGGTAATGAAAAACTGTTTTTT. Translated: CASSLSGGNEKLFF.

A few counts support this clonotype. The rearrangement links TRBV3-1 to TRBJ2-7, with 9 bases aligning to TRBD2. In germline, CDR1 is LGHDT, CDR2 YNNKEL (reference sequence). This CDR3 contains 14 residues. V lost 3 bases to trimming and J lost 5 bases; unmatched junction nucleotides: 5. The CDR3 DNA follows: TGTGCCAGCAGCCATAGCGGGAGAGGCGACGAGCAGTACTTC. Encoded protein: CASSHSGRGDEQYF.

The chain employs TRBV24-1 and TRBJ2-1; 10 bases are a match to TRBD2. With V trimmed by 1 base and J by 7 bases, 9 bases remained unmatched. This CDR3 contains 17 residues. The germline V gene has CDR1 KGHDR and CDR2 SFDVKD. In DNA form, the CDR3 reads TGTGCCACCAGTGATTTTTCTAGCGGGAGAGTAGGAAATGAGCAGTTCTTC. Amino acid sequence: CATSDFSSGRVGNEQFF.

This clonotype occurred many times. The chain uses TRBV7-2 and TRBJ2-7, with 10 bases fitting TRBD2. J was trimmed by 3 bases and V by 5 bases; bases with no gene match: 4. CDR1 and CDR2 from the germline V gene are SGHTA and FQGNSA. The CDR3 spans 14 residues. CDR3 nucleotides: TGTGCCAGCAGCGAAGGACTAGCGGTCTACGAGCAGTACTTC. It specifies CASSEGLAVYEQYF.

V and J are TRBV29-1 and TRBJ1-1; D is possibly TRBD1 (6 bases). This CDR3 is 13 amino acids long. Trimming pared 5 bases from V and 1 base from J, leaving 11 bases between. Germline values: CDR1 SQVTM, CDR2 ANQGSEA. In nucleotides, the CDR3 is TGCAGCGTTAAGGACAGCAGGAACACTGAAGCTTTCTTT. Translated, it gives CSVKDSRNTEAFF. Full variable domain (rest looked up from reference TRBV29-1 and TRBJ1-1): SAVISQKPSRDICQRGTSLTIQCQVDSQVTMMFWYRQQPGQSLTLIATANQGSEATYESGFVIDKFPISRPNLTFSTLTVSNMSPEDSSIYLCSVKDSRNTEAFFGQGTRLTVV.

Of note for this clonotype: Sequence at one end of the junction differs from germline and may be a read error. The V and J genes are TRBV18 and TRBJ1-1; D might be TRBD1 (6 bases). CDR1 KGHSH and CDR2 LQKENI come from the germline V gene. This CDR3 region has 15 residues. The CDR3 is CASSPQGEVNTEAFF. The CDR3 DNA reads TGTGCCAGCTCACCACAGGGGGAGGTGAATACTGAAGCTTTCTTT.

This clonotype was seen at least ten times. V usage is TRBV19 and J usage is TRBJ2-1; perhaps TRBD1 as D (6 bases). This CDR3 spans 19 amino acids. From germline, CDR1 is LNHDA and CDR2 SQIVND (reference sequence). V was shortened by 5 bases and J by 9 bases, with 32 bases between the two germline ends. The CDR3 is CASSPTDWAERGRGGEQFF. The CDR3 DNA reads TGTGCCAGTAGTCCTACGGATTGGGCCGAGCGTGGGCGAGGGGGTGAGCAGTTCTTC.

This clonotype was counted a few times. The genes are TRBV27 and TRBJ2-3; D is perhaps TRBD1 (6 bases). The CDR3 extends over 13 amino acids. V lost 3 bases to trimming and J lost 4 bases, with 8 bases between them. From germline, CDR1 is MNHEY and CDR2 SMNVEV (reference sequence). The CDR3 region has the DNA TGTGCCAGCAGTTTTACAGGGTCAGATACGCAGTATTTT. Its translation is CASSFTGSDTQYF.

The chain combines TRBV3-1 with TRBJ2-3; D unclear. This CDR3 comprises 14 residues. Deletions cut 6 bases from V and 8 bases from J, with 18 bases between. Germline V gene lookup returns CDR1 LGHDT and CDR2 YNNKEL (reference sequence). CDR3 in DNA: TGTGCCAGCAGACTTAAGAGTCGTCAGACTACGCAGTATTTT. Translation gives CASRLKSRQTTQYF.

This clonotype was observed many times. The chain couples TRBV7-2 to TRBJ2-5, with 7 bases lining up with TRBD2. The germline V gene encodes CDR1 SGHTA and CDR2 FQGNSA. The J segment lost 7 bases and the V segment lost 5 bases, leaving 16 bases of the junction unmatched. CDR3 length: 16 residues. The CDR3 protein is CASSRASGATLGTQYF. The CDR3, as DNA: TGTGCCAGCAGCCGAGCGAGCGGGGCCACACTTGGGACCCAGTACTTC.

CDR3 sequence (DNA): TGTGCCAGCAGTTACCGCTTGGGGGACACTGAAGCTTTCTTT. This gives the protein CASSYRLGDTEAFF. This chain links TRBV6-2 or TRBV6-3 with TRBJ1-1, with a weak D call TRBD1 (5 bases). Germline assignment: CDR1 MNHEY and CDR2 SVGEGT. The CDR3 spans 14 residues. The V and J ends lost 2 bases and 3 bases respectively, with 10 bases between them.

At least ten counts were recorded for this clonotype. This chain uses TRBV6-2 or TRBV6-3 with TRBJ2-7; 12 nucleotides align to TRBD1. The V gene end was trimmed by 6 bases and the J gene end by 5 bases; junction bases not matched to a gene: 8. The CDR3 has 15 amino acids. The germline CDR1 and CDR2 sequences are MNHEY and SVGEGT. DNA for the CDR3: TGTGCCAGCAGCACGTGGGGACAGGGGGCGGACGAGCAGTACTTC. It codes for CASSTWGQGADEQYF.

The CDR3 spells CATGTQIYTF. CDR3 sequence (DNA): TGTGCCACCGGGACCCAAATCTACACCTTC. V gene TRBV12-3 or TRBV12-4 combines with J gene TRBJ1-2; tentatively, D is TRBD1 (5 bases). There are 10 residues in the CDR3. V shed 10 bases and J shed 10 bases, with 13 bases lying between them.

In this sample, this clonotype turned up a few times. V gene TRBV27 combines with J gene TRBJ1-6; D not certain. The V gene lost 3 bases and the J gene lost 10 bases, with 10 bases spanning the gap. This CDR3 contains 13 residues. Per the germline V gene, CDR1 is MNHEY and CDR2 is SMNVEV (reference sequence). The CDR3 coding sequence is TGTGCCAGCAGTTTCAGCCAGCCATCACCCCTCCACTTT. Residues: CASSFSQPSPLHF.

This clonotype was picked up a small number of times. The chain combines TRBV20-1 with TRBJ2-6; 9 bases are a match to TRBD1. Germline V gene sequence: CDR1 DFQATT, CDR2 SNEGSKA (reference sequence). CDR3 size: 20 residues. The J segment lost 1 base and the V segment lost 5 bases, leaving 18 bases of the junction unmatched. In nucleotides, the CDR3 is TGCAGTGCTCAGATCGACAGGGGGAACTATTTCCGGTCTGGGGCCAACGTCCTGACTTTC. Protein: CSAQIDRGNYFRSGANVLTF.

This clonotype has a handful of counts. The chain recombines TRBV9 with TRBJ2-3; 7 bases agree with TRBD1. CDR1 is SGDLS and CDR2 is YYNGEE in the germline V gene. V was pared by 4 bases and J by 6 bases, with 8 bases of the junction left unmatched. This CDR3 region has 14 residues. CDR3: CASSTDRVRDTQYF. The CDR3 DNA is TGTGCCAGCAGCACCGACAGGGTACGGGATACGCAGTATTTT.

This clonotype has only a few counts. The chain is built from TRBV18 and TRBJ1-1, with 11 bases that match TRBD1. This CDR3 has 17 residues. Germline V gene lookup returns CDR1 KGHSH and CDR2 LQKENI. V shed 2 bases, J shed 3 bases, and the junction held 8 bases outside the gene matches. The CDR3 here is CASSPEDRGRRDTEAFF. The CDR3 DNA is TGTGCCAGCTCACCAGAGGACAGGGGGCGTCGGGACACTGAAGCTTTCTTT.

This clonotype was seen only a few times. V gene TRBV18 combines with J gene TRBJ2-1; D perhaps matches TRBD2 (6 bases). V lost 4 bases and J lost 8, with 12 bases in between. CDR1 is KGHSH and CDR2 is LQKENI in the germline V gene. This CDR3 contains 13 residues. The CDR3: CASSLRLVHEQFF. For the CDR3, the DNA is TGTGCCAGCTCACTGAGACTAGTACATGAGCAGTTCTTC.